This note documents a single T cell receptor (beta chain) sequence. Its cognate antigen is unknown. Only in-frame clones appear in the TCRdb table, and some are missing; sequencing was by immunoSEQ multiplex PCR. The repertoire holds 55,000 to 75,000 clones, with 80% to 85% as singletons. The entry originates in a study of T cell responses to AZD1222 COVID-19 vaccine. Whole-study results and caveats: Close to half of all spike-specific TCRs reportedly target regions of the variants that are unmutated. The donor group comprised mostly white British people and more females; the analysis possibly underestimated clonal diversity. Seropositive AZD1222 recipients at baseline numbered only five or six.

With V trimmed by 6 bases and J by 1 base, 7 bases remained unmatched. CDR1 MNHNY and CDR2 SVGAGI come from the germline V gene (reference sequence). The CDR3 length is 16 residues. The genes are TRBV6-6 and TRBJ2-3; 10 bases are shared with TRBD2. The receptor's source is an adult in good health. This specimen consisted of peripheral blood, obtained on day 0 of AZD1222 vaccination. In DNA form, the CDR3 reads TGTGCCAGCAGCCAAAGCGGGGGGGTAGGCACAGATACGCAGTATTTT. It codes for CASSQSGGVGTDTQYF.